The 17 T cell receptor beta chains given below trace back to one sample, sequenced in a study of PD-1 blockade in classical Hodgkin lymphoma. Stated time point: cycle 4 day 1 (C4D1), after 6 weeks of nivolumab. In every patient, relapse followed autologous stem cell transplantation, while exposure to brentuximab vedotin differed. Generated by immunoSEQ multiplex PCR, the TCRdb table keeps only in-frame clones and is missing some. This table holds tens of thousands of clones, roughly nine tenths found once. This material consisted of peripheral blood mononuclear cells (PBMCs), taken before the fourth cycle of nivolumab. Receptors were obtained from a human donor with classical Hodgkin lymphoma.

V is TRBV10-1 and J is TRBJ2-5, with TRBD1 matching over 9 bases. V lost 6 bases and J lost 5; bases outside the gene matches: 7. This CDR3 region has 14 residues. CDR1 is WNHNN and CDR2 is SYGVQD in the germline V gene (reference sequence). Here the CDR3 DNA reads TGCGCCAGCAGCGCGAACAGGGGGCTGGAGACCCAGTACTTC. Encoded protein: CASSANRGLETQYF.

This clone has just a few counts. V is TRBV28 and J is TRBJ2-7, with a possible D match to TRBD2 (5 bases). CDR3 length equals 13 residues. Per the germline V gene, CDR1 is MDHEN and CDR2 is SYDVKM. V lost 5 bases and J 3 bases, leaving 11 bases between the germline ends. The CDR3 DNA sequence: TGTGCCAGCAGTCTGACGGACTTCTACGAGCAGTACTTC. This encodes CASSLTDFYEQYF.

This chain connects TRBV7-2 to TRBJ2-2; 9 positions match TRBD2. V trimming: 2 bases; J trimming: 6 bases; junction bases outside the gene matches: 4. The CDR3 contains 15 residues. The germline gives CDR1 SGHTA, CDR2 FQGNSA. CDR3 loop: CASSLISGGAGELFF. CDR3 sequence (DNA): TGTGCCAGCAGCTTAATTAGCGGGGGAGCCGGGGAGCTGTTTTTT.

The chain combines TRBV10-3 with TRBJ2-7; 12 bases are a match to TRBD2. CDR3 length equals 18 residues. Germline-derived CDR1 and CDR2 are ENHRY and SYGVKD. V shed 2 bases, J shed 5 bases, and the junction held 13 bases outside the gene matches. The CDR3 loop is CAISERRTSGIAWDEQYF. The CDR3 DNA follows: TGTGCCATCAGTGAGCGGAGGACTAGCGGGATAGCTTGGGACGAGCAGTACTTC.

The CDR3 region is CASSLEGTGGYTF. The CDR3 nucleotides read TGTGCCAGCAGCTTAGAGGGGACAGGGGGCTACACCTTC. This rearrangement joins TRBV7-9 to TRBJ1-2; 9 nucleotides agree with TRBD1. J gave up 8 bases and V 1 base, and 2 bases lay outside the gene matches. This CDR3 has 13 amino acids. The germline CDR1 and CDR2 sequences are SEHNR and FQNEAQ (reference sequence).

This clone appeared a single time. The chain has TRBV27 and TRBJ2-1; 7 nucleotides line up with TRBD1. The junction had 7 bases not matched to a gene; V was cut back by 5 bases and J by 6 bases. This CDR3 contains 14 residues. Germline values: CDR1 MNHEY, CDR2 SMNVEV (reference sequence). The CDR3: CASSLLGGFNEQFF. The CDR3, as DNA: TGTGCCAGCAGTCTTTTAGGGGGCTTCAATGAGCAGTTCTTC.

The chain joins TRBV5-1 to TRBJ2-2, with D perhaps TRBD1 or TRBD2 (5 bases each). V was trimmed by 0 bases and J by 6 bases, leaving 15 bases between them. Germline loops: CDR1 SGHRS, CDR2 YFSETQ. The CDR3 totals 16 residues. The CDR3 here is CASSLDGGEVSGELFF. The CDR3 region has the DNA TGCGCCAGCAGCTTGGATGGGGGAGAGGTCTCCGGGGAGCTGTTTTTT.

The CDR3 coding sequence is TGTGCCAGCGCCAGAGGCACTGAAGCTTTCTTT. Its translation is CASARGTEAFF. The genes are TRBV5-5 and TRBJ1-1; no firm D call. The length of the CDR3 is 11 residues. Germline-derived CDR1 and CDR2 are SGHKS and YYEKEE (reference sequence). V lost 7 bases to trimming and J lost 4 bases, with 8 bases between them. The full variable domain, completed using reference TRBV5-5 and TRBJ1-1, is DAGVTQSPTHLIKTRGQQVTLRCSPISGHKSVSWYQQVLGQGPQFIFQYYEKEERGRGNFPDRFSARQFPNYSSELNVNALLLGDSALYLCASARGTEAFFGQGTRLTVV.

This chain joins TRBV7-2 and TRBJ2-2; D gene uncertain. The CDR3 runs 14 residues. Germline CDR1 SGHTA, CDR2 FQGNSA. Trimming removed 0 bases from V and 4 bases from J, with 6 bases in between. CDR3: CASSLAGITGELFF. DNA for the CDR3: TGTGCCAGCAGCTTAGCGGGCATCACCGGGGAGCTGTTTTTT.

This chain connects TRBV28 to TRBJ2-7, with 7 bases aligning to TRBD1. The CDR3 contains 15 residues. Looked up from germline, CDR1 is MDHEN and CDR2 is SYDVKM. J lost 4 bases, V lost 6 bases, and 12 bases had no gene match. CDR3 protein: CASSLGPGQPYEQYF. CDR3 DNA sequence: TGTGCCAGCAGCCTCGGGCCGGGACAGCCATACGAGCAGTACTTC.

This sequence joins TRBV10-1 and TRBJ2-3; no firm D call. Germline CDR1 is WNHNN and CDR2 is SYGVQD (reference sequence). Trimming shortened V by 2 bases and J by 2 bases, and 11 bases separated the two germline ends. The length of the CDR3 is 15 residues. The CDR3 coding sequence is TGCGCCAGCAGTGAGCATATAGGCCTCACAGATACGCAGTATTTT. This translates into CASSEHIGLTDTQYF.

This chain connects TRBV4-1 to TRBJ1-1, with a weak D call TRBD1 (6 bases). The CDR3 length is 18 residues. Germline CDR1 and CDR2: MGHRA and YSYEKL. With 1 base removed from V and 3 bases from J, the gap between germline ends came to 21 bases. The CDR3 coding sequence is TGCGCCAGCAGCCAAGTTCTGGGGGGGCGCGGGGAGGACACTGAAGCTTTCTTT. It is translated as CASSQVLGGRGEDTEAFF.

The rearrangement uses TRBV28 and TRBJ2-7; 8 bases align to TRBD1. The CDR3 runs 16 residues. CDR1 MDHEN and CDR2 SYDVKM come from the germline V gene. Trimming at V came to 5 bases and at J to 0 bases, leaving 9 bases not matched to a gene. CDR3 in DNA: TGTGCCAGCAGTGCTGGACAGGGCCCCCCCTCCTACGAGCAGTACTTC. This gives the protein CASSAGQGPPSYEQYF.

The sample holds one count of this clone. The rearrangement joins TRBV2 to TRBJ1-1; no definite D call. The CDR3 extends over 13 amino acids. Trimming shortened V by 7 bases and J by 4 bases, and 13 bases separated the two germline ends. Germline lookup yields CDR1 SNHLY and CDR2 FYNNEI. The CDR3 protein is CASTNGPFTEAFF. The CDR3 nucleotides read TGTGCCAGCACGAATGGGCCCTTCACTGAAGCTTTCTTT.

The genes are TRBV29-1 and TRBJ2-5; TRBD1 matches at 7 bases. The ends lost 6 bases at V and 5 bases at J; junction bases unmatched: 12. The CDR3 has 14 amino acids. Germline CDR1 SQVTM, CDR2 ANQGSEA. CDR3 sequence reads: CSVRPMTGSETQYF. The CDR3 coding sequence is TGCAGCGTCCGCCCGATGACAGGGAGTGAGACCCAGTACTTC.

The chain recombines TRBV19 with TRBJ1-1, with a possible D match to TRBD1 (6 bases). There are 13 residues in the CDR3. CDR1 is LNHDA, CDR2 SQIVND, per germline (reference sequence). V was pared by 3 bases and J by 7 bases, with 12 bases between. The CDR3 region is CASSIGQTLEAFF. Written as DNA, the CDR3 is TGTGCCAGTAGTATTGGACAGACTCTTGAAGCTTTCTTT. Full variable domain (rest looked up from reference TRBV19 and TRBJ1-1): DGGITQSPKYLFRKEGQNVTLSCEQNLNHDAMYWYRQDPGQGLRLIYYSQIVNDFQKGDIAEGYSVSREKKESFPLTVTSAQKNPTAFYLCASSIGQTLEAFFGQGTRLTVV.

The V and J genes are TRBV27 and TRBJ2-3; D might be TRBD2 (6 bases). Germline V lookup: CDR1 MNHEY, CDR2 SMNVEV (reference sequence). Trimming left V 6 bases short and J 8 bases short, with 9 bases between. This CDR3 has 11 amino acids. The DNA of the CDR3 is TGTGCCAGCAGGCAGGGAGGTACGCAGTATTTT. Translation gives CASRQGGTQYF.